This T cell receptor beta chain stems from a study of beta chain features in type 1 diabetes. Study-wide findings and caveats: Researchers report that Type 1 diabetes patients had moderately but significantly shorter TCRB CDR3s across all four CD4+ subsets.

This clone came up a few times. What it binds is not known. The whole isolated RNA underwent reverse transcription, so sequencing captured expressed TCRB transcripts. The method was immunoSEQ multiplex PCR; TCRdb's version includes in-frame clones alone and lacks a portion of them. Counted here are 300,000 or so clones, roughly an eighth occurring once; the ten biggest clones make up about 0.015%. This CDR3 contains 16 residues. V dropped 7 bases and J dropped 2; count of bases not matched to a gene: 10. Germline CDR1 reads MDHEN; CDR2 reads SYDVKM. This TCR was recovered from a man aged 25-45 years with type 1 diabetes. Sequencing was carried out using naive CD4+ T cells from blood. The gene calls are TRBV28 and TRBJ2-3; 9 nucleotides agree with TRBD2. CDR3 sequence: CASTLPGLATTDTQYF. CDR3 DNA sequence: TGTGCCAGCACCTTACCTGGACTAGCGACCACAGATACGCAGTATTTT.